Following are 22 T cell receptor beta chains from one sample sequenced in a study of blood T cell repertoires in COVID-19. Using immunoSEQ multiplex PCR, the repertoire was profiled, and TCRdb retains in-frame clones only, with some absent. The sample includes around 330,000 clones, around 90% of them seen just once. The source material was PBMCs or T cells enriched from blood (not recorded which). Every receptor here comes from a man aged 55 to 70 who had recovered from COVID-19.

The rearrangement joins TRBV11-2 to TRBJ2-1, with 11 bases matching TRBD1. Germline CDR1 reads SGHAT; CDR2 reads FQNNGV. The CDR3 is 18 residues long. V lost 5 bases, J lost 8 bases, and 17 bases stayed unmatched. CDR3 sequence reads: CASSRGQGARTYTDEQFF. The CDR3 DNA sequence: TGTGCCAGCAGCCGCGGACAGGGGGCGCGGACGTATACGGATGAGCAGTTCTTC.

This clone was detected only a few times. This chain links TRBV28 with TRBJ1-2; D not certain. Trimming left V 3 bases short and J 2 bases short, with 7 bases between. The CDR3 length is 13 residues. Per the germline V gene, CDR1 is MDHEN and CDR2 is SYDVKM. The CDR3 DNA is TGTGCCAGCAGTTTCGGCAGGAACTATGGCTACACCTTC. Translation: CASSFGRNYGYTF.

V usage is TRBV18 and J usage is TRBJ1-4; D perhaps matches TRBD1 (5 bases). Germline V gives CDR1 KGHSH, CDR2 LQKENI. This CDR3 has 14 amino acids. The V end lost 2 bases, the J end lost 7 bases, and 11 bases lay between the germline ends. This chain's CDR3 is CASSPLQATEKLFF. The CDR3 DNA sequence: TGTGCCAGCTCACCATTACAGGCGACTGAAAAACTGTTTTTT. The variable domain in full, with the rest retrieved from reference TRBV18 and TRBJ1-4, is NAGVMQNPRHLVRRRGQEARLRCSPMKGHSHVYWYRQLPEEGLKFMVYLQKENIIDESGMPKERFSAEFPKEGPSILRIQQVVRGDSAAYFCASSPLQATEKLFFGSGTQLSVL.

V usage is TRBV19 and J usage is TRBJ1-2; TRBD1 might be the D (6 bases). Trimming left V 5 bases short and J 5 bases short, with 18 bases between. Looked up from germline, CDR1 is LNHDA and CDR2 is SQIVND (reference sequence). The CDR3 has 15 amino acids. For the CDR3, the DNA is TGTGCCAGTAGTGATGACAGGCCCCCTTTTTATGGCTACACCTTC. Protein: CASSDDRPPFYGYTF.

The V and J genes are TRBV7-2 and TRBJ1-1, with a weak D call TRBD1 (5 bases). The CDR3 has 12 residues. The germline V gene encodes CDR1 SGHTA and CDR2 FQGNSA. Trimming removed 6 bases at V and 6 bases at J, with 11 bases between. CDR3 in amino acids: CASRQTVAEAFF. The DNA of the CDR3 is TGTGCCAGCAGGCAGACAGTTGCTGAAGCTTTCTTT.

The chain employs TRBV9 and TRBJ1-5, with 7 bases that match TRBD1. CDR1 is SGDLS, CDR2 YYNGEE, per germline. This CDR3 has 13 residues. V dropped 4 bases and J dropped 4; count of bases not matched to a gene: 2. CDR3 sequence reads: CASSLGQNQPQHF. The CDR3 bases are TGTGCCAGCAGCCTGGGACAGAATCAGCCCCAGCATTTT.

The chain links TRBV5-1 to TRBJ2-7; D is perhaps TRBD1 (6 bases). Trimming took off 2 bases at V and 3 bases at J, with 9 bases between the two ends. CDR1 and CDR2 (germline): SGHRS, YFSETQ. CDR3 length: 13 residues. The CDR3, as DNA: TGCGCCAGCAGCTTAGGACAGAACTACGAGCAGTACTTC. As protein: CASSLGQNYEQYF.

Notes on this clone: Other DNA sequences from this sample encode an identical CDR3 as well. The J gene is TRBJ2-5, the V gene TRBV5-1; unclear D gene. The ends were cut back, 0 bases at V and 5 bases at J, with 5 bases in the middle. The CDR3 consists of 12 residues. Looked up from germline, CDR1 is SGHRS and CDR2 is YFSETQ. This CDR3 reads CASSLAGETQYF. CDR3 coding DNA: TGCGCCAGCAGCTTGGCCGGTGAGACCCAGTACTTC.

CDR3 sequence reads: CASSRQGYEQYF. Written as DNA, the CDR3 is TGTGCCAGCAGCCGACAGGGGTACGAGCAGTACTTC. The rearrangement joins TRBV3-1 (or the pseudogene TRBV3-2) to TRBJ2-7; 8 bases agree with TRBD1. The CDR3 length is 12 residues. Germline V lookup: CDR1 LGHDT, CDR2 YNNKEL (reference sequence). The J segment lost 4 bases and the V segment lost 4 bases, leaving 0 bases of the junction unmatched.

The chain combines TRBV15 with TRBJ1-5, with D possibly being TRBD1 (6 bases). The length of the CDR3 is 13 residues. V was trimmed by 5 bases and J by 6 bases, leaving 11 bases between them. Germline CDR1 and CDR2: LNHNV and YYDKDF (reference sequence). The CDR3 nucleotides are TGTGCCACCAGCCAAAGGGGGGGTCAGCCCCAGCATTTT. This translates into CATSQRGGQPQHF.

There are many counts of this clone. This chain joins TRBV4-2 and TRBJ2-7; 8 bases match TRBD2. CDR1 is LGHNA, CDR2 YNFKEQ, per germline. The V gene end was trimmed by 4 bases and the J gene end by 6 bases; junction bases not matched to a gene: 11. This CDR3 region has 15 residues. The CDR3 nucleotides read TGTGCCAGCAGCCTCCTGAGCGGGAGCCGGGTCGAGCAGTACTTC. The encoded protein is CASSLLSGSRVEQYF.

The CDR3 is CASSQSQGVVGYTF. The CDR3 DNA reads as TGCGCCAGCAGTCAATCGCAGGGGGTGGTTGGCTACACCTTC. The chain has TRBV23-1 and TRBJ1-2; 7 nucleotides align to TRBD1. TRBV23-1 belongs to the ORF category, with a function that is uncertain. The CDR3 is made up of 14 amino acids. The J segment lost 7 bases and the V segment lost 0 bases, leaving 5 bases of the junction unmatched.

V and J are TRBV2 and TRBJ2-7; 8 bases match TRBD2. Germline CDR1 and CDR2: SNHLY and FYNNEI. The CDR3 extends over 15 amino acids. Trimming cost V 2 bases and J 1 base; bases outside gene matches: 4. The CDR3 here is CASSELAGLSYEQYF. The CDR3 DNA is TGTGCCAGCAGTGAATTAGCGGGGTTGTCCTACGAGCAGTACTTC. Based on the CDR3 plus reference TRBV2 and TRBJ2-7, the full variable domain is EPEVTQTPSHQVTQMGQEVILRCVPISNHLYFYWYRQILGQKVEFLVSFYNNEISEKSEIFDDQFSVERPDGSNFTLKIRSTKLEDSAMYFCASSELAGLSYEQYFGPGTRLTVT.

V gene TRBV14 combines with J gene TRBJ2-7; 12 positions match TRBD2. With 1 base clipped from V and 0 bases from J, the junction kept 16 bases outside the gene matches. The CDR3 totals 21 residues. The germline V gene has CDR1 SGHDN and CDR2 FVKESK. The CDR3 here is CASSQASSGLAGSHNSYEQYF. DNA of the CDR3: TGTGCCAGCAGCCAAGCTAGTAGTGGACTAGCGGGATCACATAACTCCTACGAGCAGTACTTC.

The chain employs TRBV12-3 or TRBV12-4 and TRBJ1-5, with a tentative D call TRBD1 (6 bases). Trimming shortened V by 5 bases and J by 6 bases, and 11 bases separated the two germline ends. The CDR3 spans 13 residues. This CDR3 is CASSELGGQPQHF. The CDR3 DNA reads as TGTGCCAGCAGTGAATTAGGGGGTCAGCCCCAGCATTTT.

In this sample, this clone turned up once. The chain combines TRBV19 with TRBJ1-5; D is possibly TRBD1 (5 bases). The CDR3 has 12 amino acids. The V and J ends lost 2 bases and 7 bases respectively, with 6 bases between them. The germline V gene encodes CDR1 LNHDA and CDR2 SQIVND (reference sequence). The CDR3 bases are TGTGCCAGTAGTATAAGGGGCCAGCCCCAGCATTTT. This encodes CASSIRGQPQHF.

Turning to this clone: The same CDR3 also results from other DNA sequences found in this sample. The chain joins TRBV18 to TRBJ2-7; 11 bases match TRBD1. Germline V gene lookup returns CDR1 KGHSH and CDR2 LQKENI. The CDR3 has 15 amino acids. V was pared by 3 bases and J by 0 bases, with 1 base of the junction left unmatched. CDR3 in amino acids: CASSPGQGASYEQYF. As DNA, the CDR3 is TGTGCCAGCTCACCCGGACAGGGGGCCTCCTACGAGCAGTACTTC.

The chain links TRBV7-3 to TRBJ1-3, with 9 bases lining up with TRBD1. The CDR3 runs to 16 residues. Per the germline V gene, CDR1 is SGHTA and CDR2 is FQGTGA. J was trimmed by 1 base and V by 0 bases; bases with no gene match: 1. The CDR3 DNA follows: TGTGCCAGCAGCTTAACTGGGACAGGGTCTGGAAACACCATATATTTT. As protein: CASSLTGTGSGNTIYF.

DNA of the CDR3: TGTGCCAGCATCTTTTCCCCGGGCGGGGTCAAGAATGAGCAGTTCTTC. This translates into CASIFSPGGVKNEQFF. V gene TRBV2 combines with J gene TRBJ2-1; the D gene is possibly TRBD2 (6 bases). Between the trimmed V and J ends, which lost 7 bases and 7 bases, there was a span of 23 bases. The CDR3 sequence is 16 residues long. CDR1 and CDR2 (germline): SNHLY, FYNNEI. Supplemented by reference TRBV2 and TRBJ2-1, the full variable domain reads EPEVTQTPSHQVTQMGQEVILRCVPISNHLYFYWYRQILGQKVEFLVSFYNNEISEKSEIFDDQFSVERPDGSNFTLKIRSTKLEDSAMYFCASIFSPGGVKNEQFFGPGTRLTVL.

J is TRBJ2-7 and V is TRBV2, with 11 bases matching TRBD2. CDR1 SNHLY and CDR2 FYNNEI come from the germline V gene. After removal of 6 bases from V and 2 bases from J, the junction contained 3 bases not matched to a gene. There are 14 residues in the CDR3. The CDR3 here is CASSRLAGTYEQYF. The CDR3 nucleotides are TGTGCCAGCAGCAGACTAGCGGGAACCTACGAGCAGTACTTC.

In nucleotides, the CDR3 is TGTGCCAGCAGTTTATTGGACAGGGCAAAACAGCCCCAGCATTTT. Translating it yields CASSLLDRAKQPQHF. The gene calls are TRBV28 and TRBJ1-5; 8 nucleotides match TRBD1. Germline V gene lookup returns CDR1 MDHEN and CDR2 SYDVKM. Germline trimming cut 1 base from V and 7 bases from J; bases unmatched to any gene: 6. This CDR3 contains 15 residues.

This clone was counted a few times. The V call is TRBV7-9, the J call TRBJ2-7; 9 nucleotides align to TRBD1. CDR1 SEHNR and CDR2 FQNEAQ come from the germline V gene (reference sequence). This CDR3 is 14 amino acids long. The J segment lost 2 bases and the V segment lost 5 bases, leaving 4 bases of the junction unmatched. The CDR3 DNA follows: TGTGCCAGCAGCGGGACAGGGATAACCTACGAGCAGTACTTC. This codes for CASSGTGITYEQYF.